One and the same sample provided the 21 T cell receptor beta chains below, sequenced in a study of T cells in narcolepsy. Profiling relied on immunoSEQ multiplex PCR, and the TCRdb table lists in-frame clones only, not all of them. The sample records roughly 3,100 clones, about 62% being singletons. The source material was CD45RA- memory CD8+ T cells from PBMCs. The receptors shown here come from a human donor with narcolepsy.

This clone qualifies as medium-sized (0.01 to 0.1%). The CDR3 loop is CASSYSNRRAYEQYF. The CDR3 coding sequence is TGTGCCAGCAGTTACTCGAACCGCAGAGCCTACGAGCAGTACTTC. This sequence joins TRBV6-5 and TRBJ2-7; no firm D call. The CDR3 is 15 amino acids. Germline CDR1 and CDR2: MNHEY and SVGAGI. Trimming stripped 0 bases from V and 2 bases from J, with 11 bases between.

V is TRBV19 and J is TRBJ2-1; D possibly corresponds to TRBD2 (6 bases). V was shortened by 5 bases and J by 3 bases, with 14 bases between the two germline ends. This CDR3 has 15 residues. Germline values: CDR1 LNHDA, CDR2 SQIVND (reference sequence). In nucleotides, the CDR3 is TGTGCCAGTAGTGTAATATTCGGGGGCTACAATGAGCAGTTCTTC. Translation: CASSVIFGGYNEQFF.

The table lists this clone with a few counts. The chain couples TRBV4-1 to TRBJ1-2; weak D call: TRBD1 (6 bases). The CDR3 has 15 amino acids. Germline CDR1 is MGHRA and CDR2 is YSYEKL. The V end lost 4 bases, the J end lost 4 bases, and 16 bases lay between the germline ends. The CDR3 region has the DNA TGCGCCAGCAGCCCACAGACAGGCGCCCGCTATGGCTACACCTTC. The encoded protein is CASSPQTGARYGYTF.

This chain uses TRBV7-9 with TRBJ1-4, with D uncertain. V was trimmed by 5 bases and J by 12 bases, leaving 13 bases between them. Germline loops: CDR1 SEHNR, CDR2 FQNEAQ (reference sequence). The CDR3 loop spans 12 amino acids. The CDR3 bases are TGTGCCAGCAGCCCTGACGAGGAGCAACTGTTTTTT. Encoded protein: CASSPDEEQLFF.

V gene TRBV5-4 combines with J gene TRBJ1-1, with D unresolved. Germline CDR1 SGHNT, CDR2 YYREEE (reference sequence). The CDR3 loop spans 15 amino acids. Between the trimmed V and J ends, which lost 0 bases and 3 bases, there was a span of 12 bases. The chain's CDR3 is CASSLGLPGDTEAFF. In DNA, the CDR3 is TGTGCCAGCAGCTTGGGCCTGCCAGGCGACACTGAAGCTTTCTTT.

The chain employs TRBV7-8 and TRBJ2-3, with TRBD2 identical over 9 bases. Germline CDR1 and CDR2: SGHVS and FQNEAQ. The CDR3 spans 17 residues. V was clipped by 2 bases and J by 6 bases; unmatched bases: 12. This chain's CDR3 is CASSLYLAGASIDTQYF. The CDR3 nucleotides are TGTGCCAGCAGCTTATACTTAGCGGGGGCCTCCATCGATACGCAGTATTTT.

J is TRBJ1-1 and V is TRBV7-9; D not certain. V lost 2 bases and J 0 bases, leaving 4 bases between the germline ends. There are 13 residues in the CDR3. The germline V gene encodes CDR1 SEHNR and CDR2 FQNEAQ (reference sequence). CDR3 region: CASSLLMNTEAFF. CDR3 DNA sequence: TGTGCCAGCAGCTTATTGATGAACACTGAAGCTTTCTTT.

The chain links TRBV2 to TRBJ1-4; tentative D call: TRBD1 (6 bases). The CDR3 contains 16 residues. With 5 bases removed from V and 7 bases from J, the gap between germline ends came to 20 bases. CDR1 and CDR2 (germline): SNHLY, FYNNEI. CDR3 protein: CASSYKKQGRGEKLFF. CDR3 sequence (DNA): TGTGCCAGCAGTTACAAAAAACAGGGAAGAGGTGAAAAACTGTTTTTT.

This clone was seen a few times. The CDR3 reads CASSPTGEDTQYF. Here the CDR3 DNA reads TGTGCCAGCAGCCCCACAGGCGAAGATACGCAGTATTTT. The chain has TRBV6-4 and TRBJ2-3, with a weak D call TRBD1 (5 bases). This CDR3 spans 13 amino acids. The V gene's germline CDR1 is MRHNA and CDR2 SNTAGT. Trimming removed 6 bases from V and 5 bases from J, with 12 bases in between.

The CDR3 DNA sequence: TGTGCCAGCAGCGTACCTACAAGCGGGGGCACAGATACGCAGTATTTT. Its translation: CASSVPTSGGTDTQYF. The gene calls are TRBV9 and TRBJ2-3; TRBD2 agrees at 7 bases. Germline-derived CDR1 and CDR2 are SGDLS and YYNGEE. This CDR3 contains 16 residues. Trimming removed 1 base from V and 1 base from J; junction bases left unmatched: 6.

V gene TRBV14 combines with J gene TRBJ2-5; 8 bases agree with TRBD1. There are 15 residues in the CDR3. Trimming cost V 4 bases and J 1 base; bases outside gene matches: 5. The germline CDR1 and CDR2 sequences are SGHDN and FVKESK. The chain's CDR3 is CASSPGQAIQETQYF. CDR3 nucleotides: TGTGCCAGCAGCCCGGGACAGGCTATCCAAGAGACCCAGTACTTC. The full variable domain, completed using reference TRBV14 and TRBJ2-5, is EAGVTQFPSHSVIEKGQTVTLRCDPISGHDNLYWYRRVMGKEIKFLLHFVKESKQDESGMPNNRFLAERTGGTYSTLKVQPAELEDSGVYFCASSPGQAIQETQYFGPGTRLLVL.

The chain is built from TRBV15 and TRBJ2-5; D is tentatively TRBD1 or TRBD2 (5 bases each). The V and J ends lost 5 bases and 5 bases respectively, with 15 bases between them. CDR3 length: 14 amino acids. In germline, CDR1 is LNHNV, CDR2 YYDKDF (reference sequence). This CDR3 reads CATSPGARQETQYF. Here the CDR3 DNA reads TGTGCCACCAGCCCCGGGGCGCGGCAGGAGACCCAGTACTTC.

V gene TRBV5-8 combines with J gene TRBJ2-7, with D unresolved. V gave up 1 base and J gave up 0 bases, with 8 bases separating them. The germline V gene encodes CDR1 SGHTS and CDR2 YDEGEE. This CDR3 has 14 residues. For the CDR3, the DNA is TGTGCCAGCAGCTTGTACAGCAACTCCTACGAGCAGTACTTC. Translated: CASSLYSNSYEQYF.

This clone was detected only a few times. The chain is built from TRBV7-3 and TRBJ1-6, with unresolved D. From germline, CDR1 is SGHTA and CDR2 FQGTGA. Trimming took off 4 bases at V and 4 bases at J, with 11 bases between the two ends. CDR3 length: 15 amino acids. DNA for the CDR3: TGTGCCAGCAGCTACCACCCTAGGTATAATTCACCCCTCCACTTT. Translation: CASSYHPRYNSPLHF.

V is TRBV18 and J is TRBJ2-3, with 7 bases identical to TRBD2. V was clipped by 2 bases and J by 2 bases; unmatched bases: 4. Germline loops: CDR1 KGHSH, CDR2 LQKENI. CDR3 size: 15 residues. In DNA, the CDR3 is TGTGCCAGCTCACCAGTGGGGGGGGACACAGATACGCAGTATTTT. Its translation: CASSPVGGDTDTQYF.

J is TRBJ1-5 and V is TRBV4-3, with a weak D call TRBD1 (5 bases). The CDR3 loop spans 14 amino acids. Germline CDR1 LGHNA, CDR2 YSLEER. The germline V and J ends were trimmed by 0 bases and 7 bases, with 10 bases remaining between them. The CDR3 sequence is CASSQDRGFQPQHF. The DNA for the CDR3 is TGCGCCAGCAGCCAAGATAGGGGTTTCCAGCCCCAGCATTTT.

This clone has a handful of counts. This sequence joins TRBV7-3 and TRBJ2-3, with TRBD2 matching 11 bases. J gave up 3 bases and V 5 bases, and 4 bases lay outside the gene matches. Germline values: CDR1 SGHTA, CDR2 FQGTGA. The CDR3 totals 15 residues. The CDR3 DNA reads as TGTGCCAGCAGCGAGACTAGCGGGGAGACAGATACGCAGTATTTT. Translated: CASSETSGETDTQYF.

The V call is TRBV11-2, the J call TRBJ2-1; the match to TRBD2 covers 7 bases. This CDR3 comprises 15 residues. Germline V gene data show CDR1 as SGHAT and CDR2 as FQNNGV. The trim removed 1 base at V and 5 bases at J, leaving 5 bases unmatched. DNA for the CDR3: TGTGCCAGCAGCTTAGGTAGCGGGCTGAACAATGAGCAGTTCTTC. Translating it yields CASSLGSGLNNEQFF.

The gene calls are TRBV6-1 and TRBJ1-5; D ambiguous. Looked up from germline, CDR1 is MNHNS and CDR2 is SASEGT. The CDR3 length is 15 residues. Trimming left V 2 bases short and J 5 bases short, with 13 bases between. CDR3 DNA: TGTGCCAGCAGTGAACCGAATGCGAGGGATCAGCCCCAGCATTTT. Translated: CASSEPNARDQPQHF.

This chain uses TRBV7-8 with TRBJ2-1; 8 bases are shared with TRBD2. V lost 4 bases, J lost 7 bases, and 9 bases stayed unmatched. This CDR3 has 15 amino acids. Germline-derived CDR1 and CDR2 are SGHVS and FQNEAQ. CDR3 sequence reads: CASSSISGGANEQFF. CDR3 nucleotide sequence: TGTGCCAGCAGCTCGATTTCCGGGGGGGCAAATGAGCAGTTCTTC.

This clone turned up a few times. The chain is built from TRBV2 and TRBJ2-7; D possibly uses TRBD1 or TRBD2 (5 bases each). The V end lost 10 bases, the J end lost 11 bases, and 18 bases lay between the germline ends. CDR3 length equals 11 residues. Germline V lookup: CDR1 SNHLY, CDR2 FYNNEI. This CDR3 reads CATTGTVEEYF. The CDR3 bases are TGTGCCACCACCGGGACGGTCGAAGAGTACTTC.